The clone carrying this T cell receptor (beta chain) was picked up a small number of times. What it binds is unknown. The sample is drawn from a study of T cell repertoires in cytomegalovirus infection. Overall study: Both recently identified HLA-C-restricted and well-studied HLA-B-restricted CMV epitopes were used in the study. Indications of both CMV infection and matching HLA type were provided by public TCR beta signatures.

TCRdb passed the reads through MiXCR, listing each CDR3 protein once. This table holds some 900,000 distinct CDR3 sequences, less than 35% found once. The receptor was derived from a human donor in good health (CMV status not recorded). Some clones in this sample may be carry-over from other donors' samples. The sequenced sample was cultured CD8+ T cells from PBMCs, obtained from culture after CMV antigen stimulation.

For the CDR3, the DNA is TGTGCCAGCAGCTTCCTGACAGGGTTAGGCTACAATGAGCAGTTCTTC. Residues: CASSFLTGLGYNEQFF. J is TRBJ2-1 and V is TRBV5-5, with 7 bases identical to TRBD1. Losses at the gene ends were 2 bases for V and 3 bases for J; bases not matched to a gene: 8. The CDR3 length is 16 residues. From germline, CDR1 is SGHKS and CDR2 YYEKEE (reference sequence).